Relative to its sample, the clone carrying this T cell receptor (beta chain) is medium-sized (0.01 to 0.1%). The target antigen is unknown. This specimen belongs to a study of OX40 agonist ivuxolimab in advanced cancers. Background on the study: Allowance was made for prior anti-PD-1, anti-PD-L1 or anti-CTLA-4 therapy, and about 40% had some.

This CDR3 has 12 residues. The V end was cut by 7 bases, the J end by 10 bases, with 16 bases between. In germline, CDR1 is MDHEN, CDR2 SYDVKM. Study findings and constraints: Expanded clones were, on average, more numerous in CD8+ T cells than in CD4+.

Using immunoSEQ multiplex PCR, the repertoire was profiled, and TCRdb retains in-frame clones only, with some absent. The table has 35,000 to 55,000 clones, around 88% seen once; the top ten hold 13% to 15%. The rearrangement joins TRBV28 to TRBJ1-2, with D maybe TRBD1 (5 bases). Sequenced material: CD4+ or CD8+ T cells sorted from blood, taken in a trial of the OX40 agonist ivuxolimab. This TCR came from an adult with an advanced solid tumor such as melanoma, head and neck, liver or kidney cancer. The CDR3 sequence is CASNAGLVDYTF. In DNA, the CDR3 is TGTGCCAGCAACGCAGGGTTGGTTGACTACACCTTC.